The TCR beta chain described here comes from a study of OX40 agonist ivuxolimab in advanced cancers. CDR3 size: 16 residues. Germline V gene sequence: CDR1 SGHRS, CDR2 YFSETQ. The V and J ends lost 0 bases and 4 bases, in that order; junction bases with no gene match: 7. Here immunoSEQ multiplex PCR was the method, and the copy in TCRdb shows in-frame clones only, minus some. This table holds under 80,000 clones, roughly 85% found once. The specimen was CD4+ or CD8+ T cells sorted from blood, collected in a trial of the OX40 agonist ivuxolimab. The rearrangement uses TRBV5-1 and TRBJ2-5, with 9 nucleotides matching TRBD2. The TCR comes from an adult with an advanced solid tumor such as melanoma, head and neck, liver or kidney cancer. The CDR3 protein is CASSLGSREGPETQYF. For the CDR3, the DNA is TGCGCCAGCAGCTTGGGATCGCGGGAGGGCCCAGAGACCCAGTACTTC. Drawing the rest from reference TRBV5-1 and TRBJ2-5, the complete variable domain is KAGVTQTPRYLIKTRGQQVTLSCSPISGHRSVSWYQQTPGQGLQFLFEYFSETQRNKGNFPGRFSGRQFSNSRSEMNVSTLELGDSALYLCASSLGSREGPETQYFGPGTRLLVL.